The text below deals with one TCR beta chain. This record comes from a study of blood T cell repertoires in COVID-19. Original analysis: The authors estimated nucleated cell counts from reference gene primer amplification. The method was immunoSEQ multiplex PCR; TCRdb's version includes in-frame clones alone and lacks a portion of them. That table gives V, J and clone size, and the DNA gave D and trimming. The table includes 380,000 or so clones, 80% to 90% detected once. The length of the CDR3 is 13 residues. The germline V gene has CDR1 SGDLS and CDR2 YYNGEE. V was cut by 1 base and J by 4 bases, with 9 bases left in between.

The origin of this receptor is a man aged 35-49 years with acute or convalescent COVID-19. The gene calls are TRBV9 and TRBJ2-7; TRBD1 might be the D (5 bases). Sequenced sample: peripheral blood. CDR3: CASSVLQEYEQYF. Written as DNA, the CDR3 is TGTGCCAGCAGCGTATTACAGGAGTACGAGCAGTACTTC.